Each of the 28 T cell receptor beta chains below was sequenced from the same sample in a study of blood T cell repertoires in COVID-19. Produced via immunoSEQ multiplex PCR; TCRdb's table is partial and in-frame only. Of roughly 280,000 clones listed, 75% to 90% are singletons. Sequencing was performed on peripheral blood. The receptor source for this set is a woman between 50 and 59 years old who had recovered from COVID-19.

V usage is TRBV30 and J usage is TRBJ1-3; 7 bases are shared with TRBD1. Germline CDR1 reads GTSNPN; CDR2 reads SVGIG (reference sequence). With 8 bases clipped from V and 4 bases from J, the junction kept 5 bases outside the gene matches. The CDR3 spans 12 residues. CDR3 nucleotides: TGTGCCGAGGAGACAGGGGGAAACACCATATATTTT. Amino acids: CAEETGGNTIYF.

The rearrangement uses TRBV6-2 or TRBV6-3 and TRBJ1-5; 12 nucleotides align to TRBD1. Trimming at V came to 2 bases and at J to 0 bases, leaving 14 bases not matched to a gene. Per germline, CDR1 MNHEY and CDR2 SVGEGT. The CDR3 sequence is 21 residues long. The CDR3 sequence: CASSYTSGTGGDHYSNQPQHF. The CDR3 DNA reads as TGTGCCAGCAGTTACACCTCCGGGACAGGGGGCGATCACTATAGCAATCAGCCCCAGCATTTT.

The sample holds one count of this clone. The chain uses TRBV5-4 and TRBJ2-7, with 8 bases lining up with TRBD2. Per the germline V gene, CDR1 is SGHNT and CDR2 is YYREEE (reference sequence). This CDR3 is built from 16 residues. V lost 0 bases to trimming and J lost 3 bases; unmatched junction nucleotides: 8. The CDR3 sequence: CASSLGSGGAIYEQYF. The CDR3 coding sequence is TGTGCCAGCAGCTTGGGTTCGGGGGGGGCGATCTACGAGCAGTACTTC.

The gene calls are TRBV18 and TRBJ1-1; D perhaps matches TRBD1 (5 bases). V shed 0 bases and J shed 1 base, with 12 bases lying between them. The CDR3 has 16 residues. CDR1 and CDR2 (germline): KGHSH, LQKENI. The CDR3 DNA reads TGTGCCAGCTCACCACCGGTTTCGCAGGGGAACACTGAAGCTTTCTTT. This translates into CASSPPVSQGNTEAFF.

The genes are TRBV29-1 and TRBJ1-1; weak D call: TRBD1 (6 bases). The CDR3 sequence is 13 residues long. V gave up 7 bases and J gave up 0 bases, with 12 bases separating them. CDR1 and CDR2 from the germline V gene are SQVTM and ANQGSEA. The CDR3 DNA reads TGCAGCGGACAATACAGGGTGAACACTGAAGCTTTCTTT. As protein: CSGQYRVNTEAFF.

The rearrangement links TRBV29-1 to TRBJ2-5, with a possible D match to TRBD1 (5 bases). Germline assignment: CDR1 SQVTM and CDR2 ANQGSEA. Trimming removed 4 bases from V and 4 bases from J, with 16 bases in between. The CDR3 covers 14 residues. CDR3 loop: CSVGTLSGIETQYF. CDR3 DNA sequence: TGCAGCGTTGGGACCCTTTCAGGGATAGAGACCCAGTACTTC.

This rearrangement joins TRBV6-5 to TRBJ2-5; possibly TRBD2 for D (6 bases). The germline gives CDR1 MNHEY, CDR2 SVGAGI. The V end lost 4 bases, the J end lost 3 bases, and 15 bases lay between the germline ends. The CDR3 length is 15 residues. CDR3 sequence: CASSFRAGLKETQYF. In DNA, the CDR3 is TGTGCCAGCAGTTTCCGGGCGGGGTTGAAAGAGACCCAGTACTTC.

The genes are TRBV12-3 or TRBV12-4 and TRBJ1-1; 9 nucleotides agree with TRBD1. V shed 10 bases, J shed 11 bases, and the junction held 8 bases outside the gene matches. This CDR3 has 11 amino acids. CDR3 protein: CATRDRGDAFF. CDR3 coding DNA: TGTGCCACCCGAGACAGGGGGGACGCTTTCTTT.

Written as DNA, the CDR3 is TGTGCCACTGGACAGGGGCCCTACGAGCAGTACTTC. Translated, it gives CATGQGPYEQYF. This chain connects TRBV19 to TRBJ2-7, with TRBD1 matching 9 bases. Germline V gives CDR1 LNHDA, CDR2 SQIVND (reference sequence). This CDR3 contains 12 residues. Trimming cost V 10 bases and J 2 bases; bases outside gene matches: 3. Filled out from reference TRBV19 and TRBJ2-7, the complete variable domain reads DGGITQSPKYLFRKEGQNVTLSCEQNLNHDAMYWYRQDPGQGLRLIYYSQIVNDFQKGDIAEGYSVSREKKESFPLTVTSAQKNPTAFYLCATGQGPYEQYFGPGTRLTVT.

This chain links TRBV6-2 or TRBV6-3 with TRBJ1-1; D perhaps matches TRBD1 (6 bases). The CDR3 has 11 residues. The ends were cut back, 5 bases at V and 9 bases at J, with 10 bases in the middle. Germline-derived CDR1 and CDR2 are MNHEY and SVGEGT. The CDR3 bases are TGTGCCAGCAGTGCGACAGGTAAAGCTTTCTTT. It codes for CASSATGKAFF.

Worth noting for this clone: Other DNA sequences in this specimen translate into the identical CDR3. The CDR3 sequence: CASRRTGAEAFF. The CDR3 coding sequence is TGTGCCAGCAGGCGGACAGGTGCTGAAGCTTTCTTT. This chain joins TRBV6-5 and TRBJ1-1; 7 positions agree with TRBD1. V lost 6 bases, J lost 6 bases, and 4 bases stayed unmatched. Germline loops: CDR1 MNHEY, CDR2 SVGAGI. The CDR3 totals 12 residues.

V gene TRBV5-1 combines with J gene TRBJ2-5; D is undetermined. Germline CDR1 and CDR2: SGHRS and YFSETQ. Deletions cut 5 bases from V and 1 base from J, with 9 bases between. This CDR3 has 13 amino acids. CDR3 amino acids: CASRTEVQETQYF. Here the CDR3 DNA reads TGCGCCAGCAGAACTGAAGTCCAAGAGACCCAGTACTTC.

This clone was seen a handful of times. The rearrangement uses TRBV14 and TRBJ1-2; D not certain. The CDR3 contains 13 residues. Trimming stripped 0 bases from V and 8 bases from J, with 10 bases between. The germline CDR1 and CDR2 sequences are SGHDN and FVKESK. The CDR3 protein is CASSQDPGWGYTF. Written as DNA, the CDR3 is TGTGCCAGCAGCCAAGACCCAGGCTGGGGCTACACCTTC. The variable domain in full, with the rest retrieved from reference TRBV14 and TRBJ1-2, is EAGVTQFPSHSVIEKGQTVTLRCDPISGHDNLYWYRRVMGKEIKFLLHFVKESKQDESGMPNNRFLAERTGGTYSTLKVQPAELEDSGVYFCASSQDPGWGYTFGSGTRLTVV.

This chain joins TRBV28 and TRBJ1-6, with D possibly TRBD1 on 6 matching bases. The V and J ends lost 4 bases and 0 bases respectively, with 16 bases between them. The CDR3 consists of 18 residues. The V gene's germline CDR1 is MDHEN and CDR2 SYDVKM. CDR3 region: CASSSQGGVSSYNSPLHF. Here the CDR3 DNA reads TGTGCCAGCAGTTCCCAAGGGGGGGTCAGCTCCTATAATTCACCCCTCCACTTT.

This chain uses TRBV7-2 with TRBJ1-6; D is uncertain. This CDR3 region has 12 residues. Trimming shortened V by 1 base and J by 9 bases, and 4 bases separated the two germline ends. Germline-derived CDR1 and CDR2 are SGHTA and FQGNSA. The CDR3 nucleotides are TGTGCCAGCAGCTTAGACGGTTCACCCCTCCACTTT. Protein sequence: CASSLDGSPLHF.

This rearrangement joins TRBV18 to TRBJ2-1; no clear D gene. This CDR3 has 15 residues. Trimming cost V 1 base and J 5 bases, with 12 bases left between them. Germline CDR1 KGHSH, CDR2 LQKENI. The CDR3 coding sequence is TGTGCCAGCTCACCACTTCTAATACGGGACAATGAGCAGTTCTTC. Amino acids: CASSPLLIRDNEQFF.

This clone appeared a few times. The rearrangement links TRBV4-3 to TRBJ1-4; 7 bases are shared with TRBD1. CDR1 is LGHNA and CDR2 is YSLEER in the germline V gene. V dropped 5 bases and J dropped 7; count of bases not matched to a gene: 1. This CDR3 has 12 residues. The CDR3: CASSNRGEKLFF. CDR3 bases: TGCGCCAGCAGCAACAGGGGTGAAAAACTGTTTTTT.

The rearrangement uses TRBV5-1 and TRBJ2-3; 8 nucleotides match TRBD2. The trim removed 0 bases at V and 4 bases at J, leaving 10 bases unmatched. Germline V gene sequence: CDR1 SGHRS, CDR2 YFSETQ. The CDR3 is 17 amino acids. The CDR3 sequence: CASSLGVARLASDTQYF. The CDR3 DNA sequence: TGCGCCAGCAGCTTGGGGGTGGCGAGACTAGCGTCAGATACGCAGTATTTT.

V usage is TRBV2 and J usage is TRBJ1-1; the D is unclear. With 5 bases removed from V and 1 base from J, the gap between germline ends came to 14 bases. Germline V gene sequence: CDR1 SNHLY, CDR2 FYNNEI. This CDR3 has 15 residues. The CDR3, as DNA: TGTGCCAGCAGTAAAGTCAGGTTGGGGAACACTGAAGCTTTCTTT. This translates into CASSKVRLGNTEAFF.

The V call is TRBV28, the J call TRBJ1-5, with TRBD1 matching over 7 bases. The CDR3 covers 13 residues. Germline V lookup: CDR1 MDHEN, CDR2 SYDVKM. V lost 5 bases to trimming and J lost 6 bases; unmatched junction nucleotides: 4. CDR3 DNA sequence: TGTGCCAGCAGTAACAGGGGAGGTCAGCCCCAGCATTTT. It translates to CASSNRGGQPQHF.

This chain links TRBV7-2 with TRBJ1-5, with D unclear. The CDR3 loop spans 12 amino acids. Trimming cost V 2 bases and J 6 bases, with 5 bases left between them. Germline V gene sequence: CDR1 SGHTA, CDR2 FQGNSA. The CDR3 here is CASSLLGQPQHF. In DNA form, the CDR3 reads TGTGCCAGCAGCTTACTCGGTCAGCCCCAGCATTTT. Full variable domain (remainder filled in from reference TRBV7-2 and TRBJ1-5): GAGVSQSPSNKVTEKGKDVELRCDPISGHTALYWYRQSLGQGLEFLIYFQGNSAPDKSGLPSDRFSAERTGGSVSTLTIQRTQQEDSAVYLCASSLLGQPQHFGDGTRLSIL.

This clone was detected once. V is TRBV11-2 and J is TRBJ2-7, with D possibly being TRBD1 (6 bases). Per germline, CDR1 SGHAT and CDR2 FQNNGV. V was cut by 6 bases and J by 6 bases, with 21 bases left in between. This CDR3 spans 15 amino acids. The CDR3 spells CASRKPGHAFSEQYF. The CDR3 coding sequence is TGTGCCAGCAGGAAACCGGGACACGCGTTTAGCGAGCAGTACTTC.

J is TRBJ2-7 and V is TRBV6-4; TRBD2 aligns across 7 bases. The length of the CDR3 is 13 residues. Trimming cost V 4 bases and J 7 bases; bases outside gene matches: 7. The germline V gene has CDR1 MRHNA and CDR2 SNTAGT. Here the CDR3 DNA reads TGTGCCAGCAGTGCACTAGCGCTGGGAGAGCAGTACTTC. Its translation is CASSALALGEQYF.

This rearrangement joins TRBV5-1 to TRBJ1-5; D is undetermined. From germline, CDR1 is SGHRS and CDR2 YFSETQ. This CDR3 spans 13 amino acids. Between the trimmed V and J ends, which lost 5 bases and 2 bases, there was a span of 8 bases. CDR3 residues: CASSFTGNQPQHF. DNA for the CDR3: TGCGCCAGCAGTTTTACTGGCAATCAGCCCCAGCATTTT.

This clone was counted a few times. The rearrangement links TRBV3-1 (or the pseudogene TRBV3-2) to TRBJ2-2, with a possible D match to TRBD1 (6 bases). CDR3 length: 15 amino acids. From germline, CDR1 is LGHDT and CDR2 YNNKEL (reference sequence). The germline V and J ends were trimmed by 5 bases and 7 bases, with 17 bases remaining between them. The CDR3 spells CASSDHGGLGGELFF. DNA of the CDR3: TGTGCCAGCAGCGACCATGGGGGCCTGGGCGGGGAGCTGTTTTTT.

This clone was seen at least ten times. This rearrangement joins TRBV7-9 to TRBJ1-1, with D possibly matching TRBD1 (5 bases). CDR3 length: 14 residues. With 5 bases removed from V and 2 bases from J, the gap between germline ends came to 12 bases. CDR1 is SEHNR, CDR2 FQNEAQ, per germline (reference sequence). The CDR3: CASSPGELNTEAFF. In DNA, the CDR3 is TGTGCCAGCAGCCCGGGGGAATTAAACACTGAAGCTTTCTTT.

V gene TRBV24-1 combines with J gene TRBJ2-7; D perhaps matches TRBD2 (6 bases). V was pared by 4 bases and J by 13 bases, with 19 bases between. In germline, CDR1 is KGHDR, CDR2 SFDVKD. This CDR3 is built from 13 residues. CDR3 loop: CATSEGGRAPSYF. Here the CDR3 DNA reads TGTGCCACCAGTGAGGGGGGACGCGCTCCCTCTTACTTC.

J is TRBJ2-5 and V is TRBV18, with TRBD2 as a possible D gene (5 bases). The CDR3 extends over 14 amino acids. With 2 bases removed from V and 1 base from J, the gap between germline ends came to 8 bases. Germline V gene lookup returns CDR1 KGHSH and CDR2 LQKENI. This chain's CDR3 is CASSPIRGQETQYF. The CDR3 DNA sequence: TGTGCCAGCTCACCAATTCGGGGCCAAGAGACCCAGTACTTC.